This TCR beta chain was obtained from a study of T-cell memory formation after mild COVID-19. Broader study findings: Contracting clones, day 15 to 85, had balanced CD4/CD8, and later expanders favored CD4+. The study found contracting CD4+ clones mainly in CM and EM and contracting CD8+ clones in EMRA. There were some responding clones in pre-infection memory, which suggested that cross-reactive memory had joined.

CDR3 length: 16 residues. Germline-derived CDR1 and CDR2 are SEHNR and FQNEAQ (reference sequence). V dropped 4 bases and J dropped 8; count of bases not matched to a gene: 10. Constant-segment-primed 5'RACE gave TCR alpha and TCR beta cDNA libraries with sample barcodes and UMIs. TCRdb independently ran MiXCR on the 5' RACE reads; one entry per CDR3 protein. This table holds 300,000 to 350,000 distinct CDR3 sequences, over 10% found once. Turning to this clonotype: Its matching antigen is unknown.

The sequence derives from a young man who had mild COVID-19 (a few samples of this study predate the infection). Cell type and time point are not known. The rearrangement links TRBV7-9 to TRBJ1-4, with 10 bases aligning to TRBD1. The sequencing input was PBMCs or a T cell subset sorted from them (not recorded which). CDR3 in DNA: TGTGCCAGCAGCTCTCAAGGACAGGGGGTCGGGGAAAAACTGTTTTTT. Translating gives CASSSQGQGVGEKLFF.